This TCR beta chain stems from a study of T-cell reconstitution after alpha-beta-depleted transplantation in children. As concerns this clonotype: Its specificity is not known.

Study-level findings and limits: After transplant, at about two months, alpha-beta T cells were reportedly derived from several hundred expanded graft clones. Surviving recipient T cells and thymic progenitors accounted for the high day-60 TCRbeta diversity observed in some patients.

Preparing the TCRbeta library involved the use of unique molecular identifiers. TCRdb analysed the PCR reads with MiXCR anew, one entry per CDR3 protein. Of more than 400,000 distinct CDR3 sequences listed, roughly an eighth were seen once; the top ten hold less than 15%. The CDR3 runs 19 residues. V was pared by 5 bases and J by 0 bases, with 13 bases of the junction left unmatched. Germline V gene lookup returns CDR1 LNHNV and CDR2 YYDKDF (reference sequence). The receptor's source is a female patient between 2 and 15 years old who had a stem cell transplant for aplastic anemia, so the T cells may come from the graft donor. This specimen consisted of PBMCs, mostly from graft donor cells, obtained 180 days after TCRalphabeta/CD19-depleted stem cell transplant. The V and J genes are TRBV15 and TRBJ2-6; 7 positions agree with TRBD2. CDR3 region: CATSGLKETGGSGANVLTF. The DNA of the CDR3 is TGTGCCACCAGCGGGCTAAAGGAGACGGGAGGCTCTGGGGCCAACGTCCTGACTTTC.